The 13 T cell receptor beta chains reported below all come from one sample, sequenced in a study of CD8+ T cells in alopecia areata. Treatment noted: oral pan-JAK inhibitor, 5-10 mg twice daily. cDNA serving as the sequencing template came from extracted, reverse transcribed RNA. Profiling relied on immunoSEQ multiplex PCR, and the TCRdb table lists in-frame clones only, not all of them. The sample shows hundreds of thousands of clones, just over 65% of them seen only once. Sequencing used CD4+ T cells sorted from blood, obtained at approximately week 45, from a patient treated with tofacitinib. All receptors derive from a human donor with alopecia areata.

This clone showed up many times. The CDR3 here is CASTGTVLNEQFF. In DNA form, the CDR3 reads TGTGCCAGTACCGGGACAGTACTCAATGAGCAGTTCTTC. This sequence joins TRBV19 and TRBJ2-1; 7 bases are shared with TRBD1. CDR1 is LNHDA, CDR2 SQIVND, per germline (reference sequence). V was pared by 7 bases and J by 6 bases, with 6 bases of the junction left unmatched. The CDR3 is made up of 13 amino acids. Together with reference TRBV19 and TRBJ2-1, the CDR3 gives the full variable domain: DGGITQSPKYLFRKEGQNVTLSCEQNLNHDAMYWYRQDPGQGLRLIYYSQIVNDFQKGDIAEGYSVSREKKESFPLTVTSAQKNPTAFYLCASTGTVLNEQFFGPGTRLTVL.

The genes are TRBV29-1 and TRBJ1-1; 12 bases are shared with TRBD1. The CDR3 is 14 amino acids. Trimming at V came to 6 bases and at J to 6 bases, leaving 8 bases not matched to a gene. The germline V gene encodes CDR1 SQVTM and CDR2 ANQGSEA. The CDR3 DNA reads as TGCAGCGTAGCGGGGACAGGGGGCATGGCTGAAGCTTTCTTT. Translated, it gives CSVAGTGGMAEAFF.

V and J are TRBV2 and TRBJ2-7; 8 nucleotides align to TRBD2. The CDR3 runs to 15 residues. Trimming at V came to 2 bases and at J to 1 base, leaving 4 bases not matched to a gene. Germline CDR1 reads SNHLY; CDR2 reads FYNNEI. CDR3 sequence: CASSENSGVSYEQYF. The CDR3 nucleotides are TGTGCCAGCAGTGAAAATAGCGGGGTTTCCTACGAGCAGTACTTC.

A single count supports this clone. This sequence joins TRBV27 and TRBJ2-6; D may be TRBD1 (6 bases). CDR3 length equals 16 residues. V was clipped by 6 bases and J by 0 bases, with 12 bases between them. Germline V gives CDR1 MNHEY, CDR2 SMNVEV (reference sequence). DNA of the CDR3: TGTGCCAGCAGCGAGACAGGTGTCTCTGGGGCCAACGTCCTGACTTTC. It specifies CASSETGVSGANVLTF.

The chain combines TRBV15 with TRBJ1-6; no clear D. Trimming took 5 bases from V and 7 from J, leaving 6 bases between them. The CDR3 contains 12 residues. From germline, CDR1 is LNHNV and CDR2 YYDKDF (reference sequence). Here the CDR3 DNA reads TGTGCCACCAGCGGTATAAATTCACCCCTCCACTTT. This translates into CATSGINSPLHF.

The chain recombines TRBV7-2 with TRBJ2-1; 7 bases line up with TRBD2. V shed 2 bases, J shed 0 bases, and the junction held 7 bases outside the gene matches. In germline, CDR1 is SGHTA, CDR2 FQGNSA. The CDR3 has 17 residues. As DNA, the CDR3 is TGTGCCAGCAGCTTAACGTGGCGGGGGAGCTCCTACAATGAGCAGTTCTTC. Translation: CASSLTWRGSSYNEQFF.

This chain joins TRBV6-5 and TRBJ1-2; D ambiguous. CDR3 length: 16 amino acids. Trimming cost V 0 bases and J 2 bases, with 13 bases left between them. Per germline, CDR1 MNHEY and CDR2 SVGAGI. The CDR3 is CASSYSAEGRNYGYTF. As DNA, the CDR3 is TGTGCCAGCAGTTACTCGGCCGAAGGACGGAACTATGGCTACACCTTC.

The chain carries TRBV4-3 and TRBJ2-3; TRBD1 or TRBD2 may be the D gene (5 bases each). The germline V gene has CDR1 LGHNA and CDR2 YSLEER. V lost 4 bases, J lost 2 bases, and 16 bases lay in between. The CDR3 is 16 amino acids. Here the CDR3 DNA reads TGCGCCAGCAGCCCCTTCATAGGGGACCCCACAGATACGCAGTATTTT. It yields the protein CASSPFIGDPTDTQYF.

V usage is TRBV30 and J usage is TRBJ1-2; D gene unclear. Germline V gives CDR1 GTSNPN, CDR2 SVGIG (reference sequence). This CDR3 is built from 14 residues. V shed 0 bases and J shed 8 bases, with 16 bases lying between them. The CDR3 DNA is TGTGCCTGGAGTGTTAAAGGGTTTGACAAGGGCTACACCTTC. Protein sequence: CAWSVKGFDKGYTF.

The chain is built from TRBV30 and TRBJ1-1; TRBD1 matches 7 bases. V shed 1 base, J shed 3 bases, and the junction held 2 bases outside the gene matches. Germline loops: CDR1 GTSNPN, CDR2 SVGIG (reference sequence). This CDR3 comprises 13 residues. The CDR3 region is CAWSAQGDTEAFF. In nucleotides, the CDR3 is TGTGCCTGGAGTGCCCAGGGGGACACTGAAGCTTTCTTT.

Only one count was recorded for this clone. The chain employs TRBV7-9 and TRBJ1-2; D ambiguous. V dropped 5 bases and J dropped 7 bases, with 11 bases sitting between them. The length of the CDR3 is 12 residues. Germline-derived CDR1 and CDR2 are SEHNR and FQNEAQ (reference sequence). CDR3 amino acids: CASSPEWSGYTF. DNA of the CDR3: TGTGCCAGCAGCCCGGAATGGTCTGGCTACACCTTC.

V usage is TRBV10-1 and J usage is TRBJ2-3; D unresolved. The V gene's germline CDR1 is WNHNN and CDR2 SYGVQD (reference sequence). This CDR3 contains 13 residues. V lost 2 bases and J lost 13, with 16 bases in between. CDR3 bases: TGCGCCAGCAGTGAGGTCCCTTCATCAGGAAAGTATTTT. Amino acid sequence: CASSEVPSSGKYF.

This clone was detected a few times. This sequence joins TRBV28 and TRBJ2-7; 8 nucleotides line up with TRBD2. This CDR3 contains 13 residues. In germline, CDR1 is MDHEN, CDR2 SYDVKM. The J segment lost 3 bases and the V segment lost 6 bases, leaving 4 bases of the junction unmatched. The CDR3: CASSRGGNYEQYF. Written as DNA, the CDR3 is TGTGCCAGCAGCCGGGGGGGCAACTACGAGCAGTACTTC.